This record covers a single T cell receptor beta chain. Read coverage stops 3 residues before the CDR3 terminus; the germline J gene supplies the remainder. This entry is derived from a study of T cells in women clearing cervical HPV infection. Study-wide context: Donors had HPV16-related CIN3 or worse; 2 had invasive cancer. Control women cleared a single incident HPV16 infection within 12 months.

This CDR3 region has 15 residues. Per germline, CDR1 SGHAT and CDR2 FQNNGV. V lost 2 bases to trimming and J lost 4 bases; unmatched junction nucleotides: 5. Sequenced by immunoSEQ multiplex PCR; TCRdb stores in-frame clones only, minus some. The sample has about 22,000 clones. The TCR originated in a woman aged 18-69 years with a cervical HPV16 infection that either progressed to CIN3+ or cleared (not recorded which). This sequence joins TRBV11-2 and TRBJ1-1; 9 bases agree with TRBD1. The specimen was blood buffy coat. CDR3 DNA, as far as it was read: TGTGCCAGCAGCTTAACCGGGACAGGGAGCACTGAA. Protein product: CASSLTGTGSTE. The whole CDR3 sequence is CASSLTGTGSTEAFF.